Listed here are 16 T cell receptor beta chains from one sample, sequenced in a study of T cell responses to AZD1222 COVID-19 vaccine. Clones were read by immunoSEQ multiplex PCR, and TCRdb kept only the in-frame ones, dropping some. Among approximately 180,000 clones listed, roughly 92% were seen once. Material: peripheral blood, obtained on day 0 of AZD1222 vaccination. The receptors were gathered from an adult in good health.

This chain links TRBV28 with TRBJ2-7, with a possible D match to TRBD1 (6 bases). Trimming pared 5 bases from V and 10 bases from J, leaving 12 bases between. The V gene's germline CDR1 is MDHEN and CDR2 SYDVKM. The CDR3 has 11 residues. Written as DNA, the CDR3 is TGTGCCAGCAGTGGGGGCGTGATACAGTACGTC. This encodes CASSGGVIQYV.

The chain has TRBV7-2 and TRBJ1-2; D is possibly TRBD1 (5 bases). CDR3 length: 15 amino acids. Germline V lookup: CDR1 SGHTA, CDR2 FQGNSA. V lost 5 bases and J lost 8, with 21 bases in between. The CDR3 here is CASSPREAGPTGYTF. In DNA form, the CDR3 reads TGTGCCAGCAGCCCCAGGGAAGCGGGCCCGACGGGCTACACCTTC.

CDR3: CASSIILDSGGNTIYF. The CDR3 bases are TGTGCCAGCAGTATTATTTTAGACAGCGGAGGAAACACCATATATTTT. The chain links TRBV6-6 to TRBJ1-3, with D perhaps matching TRBD1 (5 bases). The ends were cut back, 5 bases at V and 4 bases at J, with 18 bases in the middle. The CDR3 totals 16 residues. Per the germline V gene, CDR1 is MNHNY and CDR2 is SVGAGI (reference sequence).

J is TRBJ1-1 and V is TRBV6-6; no reliable D call. V lost 6 bases and J lost 5, with 10 bases in between. The CDR3 runs 12 residues. Germline CDR1 reads MNHNY; CDR2 reads SVGAGI (reference sequence). The CDR3 bases are TGTGCCAGCAGAACAGCCGGTACTGAAGCTTTCTTT. Translated, it gives CASRTAGTEAFF.

The chain carries TRBV14 and TRBJ2-7; no definite D call. Trimming stripped 1 base from V and 5 bases from J, with 3 bases between. This CDR3 spans 11 amino acids. Per germline, CDR1 SGHDN and CDR2 FVKESK. CDR3 amino acids: CASSQVNEQYF. The CDR3, as DNA: TGTGCCAGCAGCCAAGTTAACGAGCAGTACTTC. The variable domain in full, with the rest retrieved from reference TRBV14 and TRBJ2-7, is EAGVTQFPSHSVIEKGQTVTLRCDPISGHDNLYWYRRVMGKEIKFLLHFVKESKQDESGMPNNRFLAERTGGTYSTLKVQPAELEDSGVYFCASSQVNEQYFGPGTRLTVT.

This clone occurred once. This chain connects TRBV28 to TRBJ1-2; TRBD1 matches at 9 bases. The CDR3 runs 13 residues. With 6 bases clipped from V and 6 bases from J, the junction kept 5 bases outside the gene matches. Germline V lookup: CDR1 MDHEN, CDR2 SYDVKM. Written as DNA, the CDR3 is TGTGCCAGCAGCCCGGGACAGGGCGATGGCTACACCTTC. Translated: CASSPGQGDGYTF.

This chain links TRBV9 with TRBJ1-5; D unclear. Germline values: CDR1 SGDLS, CDR2 YYNGEE. This CDR3 comprises 16 residues. Trimming removed 0 bases from V and 0 bases from J, with 10 bases in between. The CDR3 DNA reads TGTGCCAGCAGCGTAGGCCCGGCAAATAGCAATCAGCCCCAGCATTTT. Translation: CASSVGPANSNQPQHF.

This clone was detected once. The rearrangement links TRBV5-1 to TRBJ2-7; 7 bases align to TRBD2. V lost 4 bases to trimming and J lost 5 bases; unmatched junction nucleotides: 9. CDR1 is SGHRS and CDR2 is YFSETQ in the germline V gene. The CDR3 runs 14 residues. In DNA, the CDR3 is TGCGCCAGCAGCCTCGGCGGGAGTCCCCACGAGCAGTACTTC. Amino acids: CASSLGGSPHEQYF.

This rearrangement joins TRBV19 to TRBJ1-5; no firm D call. In germline, CDR1 is LNHDA, CDR2 SQIVND (reference sequence). Trimming took 1 base from V and 6 from J, leaving 4 bases between them. There are 12 residues in the CDR3. In DNA, the CDR3 is TGTGCCAGTAGTATAGGGAGTCAGCCCCAGCATTTT. Encoded protein: CASSIGSQPQHF.

The chain recombines TRBV12-5 with TRBJ1-5, with 7 nucleotides matching TRBD1. The germline CDR1 and CDR2 sequences are LGHNT and FRNRAP. J gave up 3 bases and V 3 bases, and 5 bases lay outside the gene matches. The CDR3 extends over 15 amino acids. CDR3 residues: CASGLTGQNNQPQHF. DNA of the CDR3: TGTGCTAGTGGTTTAACGGGACAGAACAATCAGCCCCAGCATTTT.

The chain has TRBV30 and TRBJ2-1; 11 bases fit TRBD2. J lost 4 bases, V lost 0 bases, and 5 bases had no gene match. Germline V gives CDR1 GTSNPN, CDR2 SVGIG (reference sequence). CDR3 size: 16 residues. The CDR3 sequence is CAWSVPGLAAYNEQFF. The CDR3 DNA sequence: TGTGCCTGGAGTGTACCGGGACTAGCGGCGTACAATGAGCAGTTCTTC.

The chain combines TRBV27 with TRBJ1-1, with D possibly TRBD1 on 6 matching bases. This CDR3 comprises 15 residues. The V and J ends lost 8 bases and 4 bases respectively, with 20 bases between them. Germline V CDR1 and CDR2: MNHEY, SMNVEV (reference sequence). The CDR3 DNA is TGTGCCAGCTTCTCTGGGGGACAACTAAGCACTGAAGCTTTCTTT. The encoded protein is CASFSGGQLSTEAFF.

The gene calls are TRBV21-1 and TRBJ1-2. TRBV21-1 is a pseudogene. This CDR3 has 12 amino acids. For the CDR3, the DNA is TGTGCCAGCAACCGGACGGCGTCCCGCTACACCTTC. Amino acid sequence: CASNRTASRYTF.

This chain joins TRBV28 and TRBJ1-2; D perhaps matches TRBD1 (6 bases). The CDR3 consists of 15 residues. Germline V CDR1 and CDR2: MDHEN, SYDVKM. V lost 5 bases and J 3 bases, leaving 16 bases between the germline ends. The CDR3 DNA reads as TGTGCCAGCAGTCCCGCAGGGGCAAGAGACTATGGCTACACCTTC. Protein product: CASSPAGARDYGYTF.

This rearrangement joins TRBV28 to TRBJ2-1, with D possibly TRBD2 on 6 matching bases. The CDR3 extends over 15 amino acids. V lost 7 bases, J lost 3 bases, and 16 bases lay in between. CDR1 is MDHEN, CDR2 SYDVKM, per germline. The CDR3 DNA reads TGTGCCAGCACCACCCGGGGGTACGGCTACAATGAGCAGTTCTTC. Amino acids: CASTTRGYGYNEQFF.

The CDR3 here is CAWSPGLNSPLHF. DNA of the CDR3: TGTGCCTGGAGCCCGGGCCTAAATTCACCCCTCCACTTT. The chain uses TRBV30 and TRBJ1-6, with unresolved D. V lost 3 bases, J lost 7 bases, and 10 bases lay in between. This CDR3 contains 13 residues. Germline CDR1 is GTSNPN and CDR2 is SVGIG (reference sequence).